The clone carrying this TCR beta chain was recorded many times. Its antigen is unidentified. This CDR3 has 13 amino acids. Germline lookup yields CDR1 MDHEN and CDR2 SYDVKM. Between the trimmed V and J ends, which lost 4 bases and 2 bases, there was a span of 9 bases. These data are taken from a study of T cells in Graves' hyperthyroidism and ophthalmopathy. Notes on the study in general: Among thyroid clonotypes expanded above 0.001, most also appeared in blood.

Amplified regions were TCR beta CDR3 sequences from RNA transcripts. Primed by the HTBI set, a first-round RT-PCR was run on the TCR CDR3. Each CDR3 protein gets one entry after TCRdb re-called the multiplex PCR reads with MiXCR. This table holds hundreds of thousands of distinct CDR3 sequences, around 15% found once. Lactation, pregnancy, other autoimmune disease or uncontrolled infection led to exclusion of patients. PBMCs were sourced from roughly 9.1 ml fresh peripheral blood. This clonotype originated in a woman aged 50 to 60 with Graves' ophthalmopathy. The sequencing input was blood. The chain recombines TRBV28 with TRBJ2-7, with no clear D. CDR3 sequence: CASSWVGTYEQYF. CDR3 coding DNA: TGTGCCAGCAGTTGGGTCGGAACCTACGAGCAGTACTTC.